This T cell receptor (beta chain) originates from a study of PD-1 blockade in classical Hodgkin lymphoma. Sequencing used immunoSEQ multiplex PCR; TCRdb keeps in-frame clones, though not all of them. Among around 92,000 clones listed, over 80% were seen once. The table lists this clone with a count of one. The antigen is not known. Time point meaning: cycle 4 day 1 (C4D1), after more than five weeks of nivolumab. Relapse was seen in all patients after autologous stem cell transplantation, and brentuximab vedotin exposure was variable. Overall study results and limits: By C4D1, diversity of CD4+ TCRs had risen significantly, whereas that of CD8+ TCRs had not. Why the repertoires differ is still unclear, perhaps disease activity or prior therapy. At baseline, newly diagnosed patients reportedly showed less TCR diversity than healthy donors.

This sequence originates from a human donor with classical Hodgkin lymphoma. The specimen comprised peripheral blood mononuclear cells (PBMCs), sampled before the fourth cycle of nivolumab.

The CDR3 sequence is CASSESSGVTGELFF. The CDR3 DNA follows: TGTGCCAGCAGTGAAAGTAGTGGTGTCACCGGGGAGCTGTTTTTT. V is TRBV2 and J is TRBJ2-2, with D hard to call. Trimming removed 2 bases from V and 4 bases from J, with 11 bases in between. The CDR3 has 15 amino acids. In germline, CDR1 is SNHLY, CDR2 FYNNEI.